This T cell receptor (beta chain) originates from a study of cytomegalovirus exposure and HLA in healthy donors. Study observations and caveats: It was confirmed in vitro that a few of the CMV-associated chains were specific for CMV antigens.

This clone was detected once. The antigen is not known. Germline V gene sequence: CDR1 PRHDT, CDR2 FYEKMQ (reference sequence). V lost 0 bases and J lost 0; bases outside the gene matches: 4. The CDR3 covers 16 residues. Primers for the PCR totalled 60 Vbeta and 13 Jbeta. Sequencing used immunoSEQ multiplex PCR; TCRdb keeps in-frame clones, though not all of them. The repertoire holds more than 150,000 clones, with more than 75% as singletons. This clonotype originated in a girl under three years old in good health and CMV-seronegative. Sequencing input: PBMCs. The genes are TRBV13 and TRBJ2-5; 7 nucleotides agree with TRBD2. CDR3 region: CASSLGPSGNQETQYF. CDR3 nucleotides: TGTGCCAGCAGCTTAGGGCCTAGCGGTAACCAAGAGACCCAGTACTTC.